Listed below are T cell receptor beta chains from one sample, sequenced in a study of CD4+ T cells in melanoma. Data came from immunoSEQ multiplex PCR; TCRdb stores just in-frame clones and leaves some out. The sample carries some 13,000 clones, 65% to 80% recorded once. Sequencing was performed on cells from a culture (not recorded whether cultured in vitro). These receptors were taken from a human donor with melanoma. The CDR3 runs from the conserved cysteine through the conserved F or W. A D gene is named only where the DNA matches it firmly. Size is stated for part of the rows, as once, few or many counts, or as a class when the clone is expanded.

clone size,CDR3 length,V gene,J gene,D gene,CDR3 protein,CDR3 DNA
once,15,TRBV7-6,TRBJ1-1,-,CASSRFSSGNTEAFF,TGTGCCAGCAGCCGTTTCTCGTCCGGGAACACTGAAGCTTTCTTT
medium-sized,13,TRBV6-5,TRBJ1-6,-,CASGRGGRSPLHF,TGTGCCAGCGGGCGGGGGGGACGTTCACCCCTCCACTTT
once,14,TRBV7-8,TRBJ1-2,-,CASSSETGYGGYTF,TGTGCCAGCAGCTCAGAAACAGGTTACGGTGGCTACACCTTC
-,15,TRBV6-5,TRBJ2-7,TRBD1,CASSSTRTGTYEQYF,TGTGCCAGCAGTTCAACGAGGACAGGGACCTACGAGCAGTACTTC
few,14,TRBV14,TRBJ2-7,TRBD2,CASSLAGGTYEQYF,TGTGCCAGCAGCCTGGCGGGGGGGACCTACGAGCAGTACTTC
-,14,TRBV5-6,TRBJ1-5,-,CASSFLGEDQPQHF,TGTGCCAGCAGCTTTTTAGGGGAGGATCAGCCCCAGCATTTT
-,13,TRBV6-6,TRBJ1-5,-,CASSDVRNQPQHF,TGTGCCAGCAGTGACGTCAGGAATCAGCCCCAGCATTTT
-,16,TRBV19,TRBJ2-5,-,CASSIGSGVKQETQYF,TGTGCCAGTAGTATAGGATCGGGGGTTAAACAAGAGACCCAGTACTTC
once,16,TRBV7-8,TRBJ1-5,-,CASSPLKQEGNQPQHF,TGTGCCAGCAGTCCGCTCAAACAGGAGGGCAATCAGCCCCAGCATTTT
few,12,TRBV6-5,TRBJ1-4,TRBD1,CATGQVSEKLFF,TGTGCCACCGGACAGGTTTCTGAAAAACTGTTTTTT
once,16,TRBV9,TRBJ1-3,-,CASSVASWGSGNTIYF,TGTGCCAGCAGCGTAGCTTCCTGGGGCTCTGGAAACACCATATATTTT
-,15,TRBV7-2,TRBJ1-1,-,CASSLAGMMNTEAFF,TGTGCCAGCAGCTTGGCAGGGATGATGAACACTGAAGCTTTCTTT
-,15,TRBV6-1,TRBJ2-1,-,CASSGLGWGSGEQFF,TGTGCCAGCAGTGGCCTTGGGTGGGGAAGCGGTGAGCAGTTCTTC
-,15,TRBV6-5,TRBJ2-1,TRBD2,CASSYLAGASGEQFF,TGTGCCAGCAGTTACCTAGCGGGGGCCTCGGGTGAGCAGTTCTTC
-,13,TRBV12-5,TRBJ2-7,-,CASGQGRGYEQYF,TGTGCTAGTGGTCAGGGACGGGGCTACGAGCAGTACTTC
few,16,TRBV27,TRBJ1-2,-,CASSLSNARGRYGYTF,TGTGCCAGCAGTTTATCGAATGCCCGGGGAAGATATGGCTACACCTTC
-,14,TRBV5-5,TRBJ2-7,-,CASSLASVAYEQYF,TGTGCCAGCAGCTTGGCATCGGTAGCATACGAGCAGTACTTC
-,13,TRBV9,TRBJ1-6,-,CASSPRQNSPLHF,TGTGCCAGCAGCCCTCGACAGAATTCACCCCTCCACTTT
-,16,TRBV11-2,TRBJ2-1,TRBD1,CASRGSRQGILDEQFF,TGTGCCAGCAGAGGGTCCCGACAGGGGATCTTGGATGAGCAGTTCTTC
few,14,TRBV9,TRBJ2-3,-,CASSRNSRGDTQYF,TGTGCCAGCTCCCGGAACTCTCGCGGAGATACGCAGTATTTT
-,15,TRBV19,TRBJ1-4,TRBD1,CASIRTGQLNEKLFF,TGTGCCAGTATTAGGACGGGACAGCTAAATGAAAAACTGTTTTTT
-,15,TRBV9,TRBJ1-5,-,CASSVTGASNQPQHF,TGTGCCAGCAGCGTTACGGGGGCCAGCAATCAGCCCCAGCATTTT
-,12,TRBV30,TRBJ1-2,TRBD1,CAWDRANYGYTF,TGTGCCTGGGACAGGGCCAACTATGGCTACACCTTC
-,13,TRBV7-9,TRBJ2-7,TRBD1,CASSGTGPGEQYF,TGTGCCAGCAGCGGGACAGGGCCGGGGGAGCAGTACTTC
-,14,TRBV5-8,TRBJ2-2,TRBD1,CASTGTANTGELFF,TGTGCCAGCACCGGGACAGCGAACACCGGGGAGCTGTTTTTT
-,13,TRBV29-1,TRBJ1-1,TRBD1,CSVRQGANTEAFF,TGCAGCGTTCGACAGGGGGCGAACACTGAAGCTTTCTTT
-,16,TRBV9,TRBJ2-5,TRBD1,CASSPGGTGVKETQYF,TGTGCCAGCAGCCCAGGAGGGACAGGGGTTAAAGAGACCCAGTACTTC
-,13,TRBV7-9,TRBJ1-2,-,CASTKERSNGYTF,TGTGCCAGCACCAAAGAAAGATCCAATGGCTACACCTTC
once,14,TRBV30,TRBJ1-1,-,CAWSVPGWGTEAFF,TGTGCCTGGAGTGTACCGGGCTGGGGCACTGAAGCTTTCTTT
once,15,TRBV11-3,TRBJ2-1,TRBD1,CASSLGAGGRYEQFF,TGTGCCAGCAGCTTAGGGGCAGGGGGACGGTATGAGCAGTTCTTC
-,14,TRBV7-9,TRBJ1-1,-,CASSLPQENTEAFF,TGTGCCAGCAGCTTACCGCAGGAGAACACTGAAGCTTTCTTT
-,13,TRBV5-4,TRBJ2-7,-,CASSLGVAYEQYF,TGTGCCAGCAGCTTGGGGGTCGCCTACGAGCAGTACTTC
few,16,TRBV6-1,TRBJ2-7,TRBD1,CASSERTGGAFREQYF,TGTGCCAGCAGCGAACGGACAGGGGGCGCATTCCGCGAGCAGTACTTC
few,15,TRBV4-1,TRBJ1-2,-,CASSQGKQGWYGYTF,TGCGCCAGCAGCCAAGGGAAACAGGGCTGGTATGGCTACACCTTC
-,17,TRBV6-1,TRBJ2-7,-,CASSAGRLLTGGYEQYF,TGTGCCAGCAGTGCCGGACGGTTGTTGACCGGGGGTTACGAGCAGTACTTC
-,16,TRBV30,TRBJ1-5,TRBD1,CAWAGTGGRLGQPQHF,TGTGCCTGGGCCGGGACAGGGGGCAGGTTGGGGCAGCCCCAGCATTTT
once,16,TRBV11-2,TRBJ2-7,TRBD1,CASSLTQTGVGYEQYF,TGTGCCAGCAGCCTGACGCAGACAGGGGTGGGCTACGAGCAGTACTTC
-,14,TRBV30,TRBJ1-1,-,CAWSVRGQRTEAFF,TGTGCCTGGAGTGTAAGAGGGCAGCGCACTGAAGCTTTCTTT
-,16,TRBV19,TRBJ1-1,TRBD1,CASSASPGQLSTEAFF,TGTGCCAGTAGTGCTAGCCCGGGACAGTTAAGCACTGAAGCTTTCTTT
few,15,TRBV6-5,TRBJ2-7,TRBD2,CASSPTSGGLYEQYF,TGTGCCAGCAGTCCGACTAGCGGGGGGTTATACGAGCAGTACTTC
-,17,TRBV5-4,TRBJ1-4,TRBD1,CASSIQGMGATNEKLFF,TGTGCCAGCAGCATACAGGGGATGGGGGCAACTAATGAAAAACTGTTTTTT
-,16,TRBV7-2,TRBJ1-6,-,CASSLGATVTGSPLHF,TGTGCCAGCAGCCTAGGCGCGACAGTTACGGGTTCACCCCTCCACTTT
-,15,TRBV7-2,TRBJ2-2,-,CASNPRRGGVGELFF,TGTGCCAGCAATCCCCGCAGGGGGGGCGTCGGGGAGCTGTTTTTT
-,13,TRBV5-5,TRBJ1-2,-,CASNLGGRYGYTF,TGTGCCAGCAACCTGGGGGGTCGGTATGGCTACACCTTC
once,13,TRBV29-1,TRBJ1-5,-,CSVGQGLDQPQHF,TGCAGCGTTGGGCAGGGGCTCGATCAGCCCCAGCATTTT
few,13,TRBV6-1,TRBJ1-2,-,CASSDTGDYGYTF,TGTGCCAGCAGTGATACGGGTGACTATGGCTACACCTTC
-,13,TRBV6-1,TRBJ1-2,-,CASSGLMGGGYTF,TGTGCCAGCAGTGGGCTGATGGGAGGTGGCTACACCTTC
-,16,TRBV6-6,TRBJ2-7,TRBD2,CASSYMSGGDPYEQYF,TGTGCCAGCAGTTACATGAGCGGGGGGGACCCCTACGAGCAGTACTTC
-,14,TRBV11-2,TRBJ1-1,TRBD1,CASSRDREVTEAFF,TGTGCCAGCAGCCGAGACAGGGAAGTCACTGAAGCTTTCTTT
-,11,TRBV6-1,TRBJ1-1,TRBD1,CASYDRGQAFF,TGTGCCAGCTACGACAGGGGGCAAGCTTTCTTT
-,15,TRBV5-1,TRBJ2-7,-,CASSLGARALTEQYF,TGCGCCAGCAGCTTGGGGGCCAGGGCGCTCACCGAGCAGTACTTC
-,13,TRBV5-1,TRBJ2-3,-,CASSLAGADTQYF,TGCGCCAGCAGCTTGGCCGGGGCAGATACGCAGTATTTT
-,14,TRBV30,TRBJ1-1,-,CAWSAGLRNTEAFF,TGTGCCTGGAGCGCAGGGCTACGGAACACTGAAGCTTTCTTT
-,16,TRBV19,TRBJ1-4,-,CASKDGTTHSDEKLFF,TGTGCCAGTAAAGATGGGACTACTCACTCCGATGAAAAACTGTTTTTT